These T cell receptor beta chains were read from a single sample in a study of shared clonotypes between healthy human individuals. TCRdb's table, derived via immunoSEQ multiplex PCR, lists solely in-frame clones and lacks some. Among roughly 1 million clones listed, about 76% were seen once. Sequencing was performed on memory CD4+ T cells sorted from blood. The receptor set was obtained from a man between 18 and 29 years old in good health. Both conserved end residues are part of each CDR3.

V gene,J gene,CDR3 protein
TRBV2,TRBJ2-6,CASMISGANVLTF
TRBV6-1,TRBJ1-2,CASSERGVSGYGYTF
TRBV5-1,TRBJ1-1,CASSWTGGITEAFF
TRBV15,TRBJ2-5,CATSRGNQETQYF
TRBV7-9,TRBJ2-4,CASSYRGAGKNIQYF
TRBV27,TRBJ1-2,CASSRTGVDAKNGYTF
TRBV18,TRBJ2-3,CASSPPSGGATDTQYF
TRBV12-1,TRBJ1-3,CASSLQGAGNTIYF
TRBV4-2,TRBJ1-5,CASSQGGASDQPQHF
TRBV2,TRBJ2-1,CASTPGPYNEQFF
TRBV5-6,TRBJ2-1,CASSQTPGQGSFF
TRBV10-3,TRBJ2-1,CAMGGWENEQFF
TRBV4-1,TRBJ1-6,CASSQDINSPLHF
TRBV5-1,TRBJ2-7,CASSWGLGLNYEQYF
TRBV7-9,TRBJ2-5,CASSLGDRGVQETQYF
TRBV19,TRBJ2-7,CASSIGQASSYEQYF
TRBV13,TRBJ2-3,CASSPPTRADTQYF
TRBV6-6,TRBJ1-4,CASSRDRVGEKLFF
TRBV7-3,TRBJ2-5,CASSPMGYNQETQYF
TRBV18,TRBJ1-5,CASSPGGFPQPQHF
TRBV5-1,TRBJ2-2,CASSTFLGTGELFF
TRBV18,TRBJ2-7,CASSPGTGSTYEQYF
TRBV5-6,TRBJ1-6,CASSSGTGARRSYNSPLHF
TRBV28,TRBJ1-4,CASSWTGPGEKLFF
TRBV6-5,TRBJ1-1,CASSYKQNTEAFF
TRBV11-2,TRBJ1-3,CASRKTGSGNTIYF
TRBV5-4,TRBJ1-3,CASSPGQGLSSGNTIYF
TRBV7-2,TRBJ1-2,CASSLGYNYGYTF
TRBV6-6,TRBJ2-1,CASSQTAGEQFF
TRBV5-1,TRBJ2-2,CASSMRENTGELFF
TRBV7-8,TRBJ1-1,CASILGGGTEAFF
TRBV6-5,TRBJ2-3,CASRTPGTDTQYF
TRBV7-5,TRBJ2-7,CARSLGATGQGPYEQYF
TRBV5-4,TRBJ2-3,CASSLGRPPSVTQYF
TRBV2,TRBJ2-7,CASSEAKGAKQYF
TRBV18,TRBJ1-6,CASSPTGPNSPLHF
TRBV19,TRBJ2-3,CASRTSGSWGTQYF
TRBV30,TRBJ1-4,CAWSRAGTPLFSEKLFF
TRBV4-1,TRBJ1-6,CASSERRGSGSPLHF
TRBV5-1,TRBJ2-3,CASSVTGFRPTDTQYF
TRBV10-2,TRBJ2-5,CASSETTGSVTQYF
TRBV6-5,TRBJ1-5,CASRAAENQPQHF
TRBV2,TRBJ1-1,CAGGEGAARTEAFF
TRBV9,TRBJ2-3,CASSVGTPRESTQYF
TRBV27,TRBJ1-2,CASSLTGMYGYTF
TRBV7-2,TRBJ2-2,CASSLVATANTGELFF
TRBV30,TRBJ2-3,CAWSPTSRGDRQYF
TRBV2,TRBJ2-3,CASCRLAGAVDTQYF
TRBV10-3,TRBJ2-3,CAISARTSGSTSTDTQYF
TRBV19,TRBJ1-1,CASSPGQGGTEAFF
TRBV5-1,TRBJ1-1,CASSLSGYANTEAFF
TRBV4-2,TRBJ2-2,CASSQEVSYTGELFF
TRBV19,TRBJ2-4,CASRDALGAGNIQYF
TRBV11-2,TRBJ2-7,CASSPGVATQYEQYF
TRBV4-3,TRBJ1-1,CASSQDHGGSTEAFF
TRBV10-3,TRBJ2-7,CAISVIAGAWEQYF
TRBV29-1,TRBJ2-4,CSVEDTALNIQYF
TRBV19,TRBJ2-1,CASSVLSGGAPNEQFF
TRBV7-2,TRBJ2-2,CASSLLGTSRNTGELFF
TRBV27,TRBJ1-2,CASSFGGTGSYGYTF